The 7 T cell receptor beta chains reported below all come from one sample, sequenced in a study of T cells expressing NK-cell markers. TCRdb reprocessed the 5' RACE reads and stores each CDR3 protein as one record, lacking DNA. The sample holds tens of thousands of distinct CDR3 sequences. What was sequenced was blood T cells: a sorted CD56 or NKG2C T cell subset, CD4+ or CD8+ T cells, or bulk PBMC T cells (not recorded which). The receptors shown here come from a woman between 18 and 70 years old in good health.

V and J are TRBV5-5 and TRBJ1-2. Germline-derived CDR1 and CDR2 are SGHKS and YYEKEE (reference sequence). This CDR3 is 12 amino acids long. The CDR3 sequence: CASSLGLMDYTF.

CDR3 residues: CAATGSRWGDTQYF. The chain has TRBV12-3 or TRBV12-4 and TRBJ2-3; the D gene TCRdb calls, TRBD1, cannot be checked with no DNA. This CDR3 comprises 14 residues.

CDR3: CASSRRPGTPNEKLFF. V usage is TRBV27 and J usage is TRBJ1-4. The CDR3 has 16 residues. The germline gives CDR1 MNHEY, CDR2 SMNVEV (reference sequence).

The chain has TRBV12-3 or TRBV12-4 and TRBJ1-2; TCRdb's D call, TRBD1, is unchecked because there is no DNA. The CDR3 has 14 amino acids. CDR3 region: CASSSLGGADGYTF.

CDR3: CASSLSVPGLPYNEQFF. The chain uses TRBV27 and TRBJ2-1; TCRdb outputs TRBD2, but without DNA this stays unchecked. CDR1 is MNHEY, CDR2 SMNVEV, per germline (reference sequence). This CDR3 comprises 17 residues.

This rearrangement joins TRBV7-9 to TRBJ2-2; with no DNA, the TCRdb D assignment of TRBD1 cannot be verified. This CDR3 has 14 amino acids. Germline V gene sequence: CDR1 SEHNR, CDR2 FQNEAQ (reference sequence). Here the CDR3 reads CASSSTQGTGELFF. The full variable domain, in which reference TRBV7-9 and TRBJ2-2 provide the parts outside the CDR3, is DTGVSQNPRHKITKRGQNVTFRCDPISEHNRLYWYRQTLGQGPEFLTYFQNEAQLEKSRLLSDRFSAERPKGSFSTLEIQRTEQGDSAMYLCASSSTQGTGELFFGEGSRLTVL.

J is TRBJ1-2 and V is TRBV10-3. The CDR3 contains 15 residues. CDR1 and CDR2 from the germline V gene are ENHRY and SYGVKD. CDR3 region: CAISGARTEMDGYTF.